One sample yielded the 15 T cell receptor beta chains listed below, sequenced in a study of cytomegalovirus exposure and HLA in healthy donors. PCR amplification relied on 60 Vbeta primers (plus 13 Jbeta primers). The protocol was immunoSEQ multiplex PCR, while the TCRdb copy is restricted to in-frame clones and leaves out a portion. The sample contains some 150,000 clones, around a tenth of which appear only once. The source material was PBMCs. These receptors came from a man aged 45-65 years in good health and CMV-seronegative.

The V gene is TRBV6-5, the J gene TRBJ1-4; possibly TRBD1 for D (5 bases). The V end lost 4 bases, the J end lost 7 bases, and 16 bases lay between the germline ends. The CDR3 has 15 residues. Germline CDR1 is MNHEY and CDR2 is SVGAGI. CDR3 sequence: CASSSTTVSGEKLFF. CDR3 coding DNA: TGTGCCAGCAGTTCGACGACAGTGAGTGGTGAAAAACTGTTTTTT.

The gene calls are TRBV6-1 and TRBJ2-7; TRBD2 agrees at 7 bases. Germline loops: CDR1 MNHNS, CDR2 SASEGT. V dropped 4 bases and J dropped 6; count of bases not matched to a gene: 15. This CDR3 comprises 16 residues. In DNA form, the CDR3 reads TGTGCCAGCAGTGGTACTGTCGGGAGGAAATTTGTCGAGCAGTACTTC. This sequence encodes CASSGTVGRKFVEQYF.

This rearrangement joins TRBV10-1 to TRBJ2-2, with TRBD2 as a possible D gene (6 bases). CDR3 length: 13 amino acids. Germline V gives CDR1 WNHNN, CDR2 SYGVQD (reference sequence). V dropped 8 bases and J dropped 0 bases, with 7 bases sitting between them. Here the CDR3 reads CASGTSNTGELFF. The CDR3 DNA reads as TGCGCCAGCGGGACTTCGAACACCGGGGAGCTGTTTTTT.

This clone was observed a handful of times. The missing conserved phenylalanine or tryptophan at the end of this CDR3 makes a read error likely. The CDR3 reads CASSHPTENQPQHV. The CDR3 coding sequence is TGCGCCAGCAGCCACCCGACAGAAAATCAGCCCCAGCATGTT. V usage is TRBV4-1 and J usage is TRBJ1-5, with D possibly matching TRBD1 (5 bases). The V gene's germline CDR1 is MGHRA and CDR2 YSYEKL. The CDR3 covers 14 residues. V was pared by 3 bases and J by 4 bases, with 10 bases between.

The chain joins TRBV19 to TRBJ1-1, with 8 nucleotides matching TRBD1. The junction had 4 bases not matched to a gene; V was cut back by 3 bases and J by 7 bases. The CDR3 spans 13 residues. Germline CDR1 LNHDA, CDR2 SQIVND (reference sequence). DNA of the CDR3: TGTGCCAGTAGTATGGGACAGGCCCTTGAAGCTTTCTTT. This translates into CASSMGQALEAFF.

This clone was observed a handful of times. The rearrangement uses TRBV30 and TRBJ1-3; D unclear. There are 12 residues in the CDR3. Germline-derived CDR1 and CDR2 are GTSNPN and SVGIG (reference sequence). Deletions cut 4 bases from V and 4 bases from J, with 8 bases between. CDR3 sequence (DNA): TGTGCCTGGATCCGGGGAGGAAACACCATATATTTT. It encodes CAWIRGGNTIYF.

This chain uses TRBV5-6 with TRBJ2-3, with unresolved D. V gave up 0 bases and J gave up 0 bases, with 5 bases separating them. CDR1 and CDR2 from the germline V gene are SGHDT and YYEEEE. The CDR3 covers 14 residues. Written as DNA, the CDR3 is TGTGCCAGCAGCTTGGGCGCCAGCACAGATACGCAGTATTTT. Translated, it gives CASSLGASTDTQYF.

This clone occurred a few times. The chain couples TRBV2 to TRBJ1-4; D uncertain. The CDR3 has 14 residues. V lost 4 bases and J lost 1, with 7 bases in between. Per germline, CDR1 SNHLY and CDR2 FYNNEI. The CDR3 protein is CASSAGETNEKLFF. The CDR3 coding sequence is TGTGCCAGCAGTGCGGGAGAAACTAATGAAAAACTGTTTTTT.

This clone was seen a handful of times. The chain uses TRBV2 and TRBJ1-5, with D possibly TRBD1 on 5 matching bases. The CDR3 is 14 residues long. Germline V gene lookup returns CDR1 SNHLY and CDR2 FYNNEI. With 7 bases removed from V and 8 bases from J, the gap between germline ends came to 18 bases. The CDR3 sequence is CASTPGGTNEPQHF. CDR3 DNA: TGTGCCAGCACCCCCGGAGGGACGAATGAGCCCCAGCATTTT.

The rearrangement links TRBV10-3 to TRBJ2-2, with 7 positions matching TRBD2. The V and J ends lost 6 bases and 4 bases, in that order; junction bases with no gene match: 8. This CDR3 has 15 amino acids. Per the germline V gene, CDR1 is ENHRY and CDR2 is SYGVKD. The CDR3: CAISPGPGGTGELFF. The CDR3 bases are TGTGCCATCAGCCCCGGGCCGGGGGGCACCGGGGAGCTGTTTTTT.

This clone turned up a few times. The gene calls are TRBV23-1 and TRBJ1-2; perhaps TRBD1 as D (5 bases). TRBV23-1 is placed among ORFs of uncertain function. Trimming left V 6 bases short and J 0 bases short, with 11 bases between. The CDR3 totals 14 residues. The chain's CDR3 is CASRDTRANYGYTF. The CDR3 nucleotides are TGCGCCAGCAGGGACACCAGAGCTAACTATGGCTACACCTTC.

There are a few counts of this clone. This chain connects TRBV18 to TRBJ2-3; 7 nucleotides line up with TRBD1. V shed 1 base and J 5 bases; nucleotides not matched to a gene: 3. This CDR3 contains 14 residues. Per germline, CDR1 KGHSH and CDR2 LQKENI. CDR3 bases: TGTGCCAGCTCACCACGGGACAGCCAAGATACGCAGTATTTT. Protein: CASSPRDSQDTQYF.

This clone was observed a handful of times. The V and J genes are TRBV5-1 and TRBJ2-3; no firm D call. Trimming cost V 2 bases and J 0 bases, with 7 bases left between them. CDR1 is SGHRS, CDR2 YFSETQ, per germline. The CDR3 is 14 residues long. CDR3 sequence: CASSFAPSTDTQYF. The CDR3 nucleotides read TGCGCCAGCAGCTTTGCGCCGAGCACAGATACGCAGTATTTT.

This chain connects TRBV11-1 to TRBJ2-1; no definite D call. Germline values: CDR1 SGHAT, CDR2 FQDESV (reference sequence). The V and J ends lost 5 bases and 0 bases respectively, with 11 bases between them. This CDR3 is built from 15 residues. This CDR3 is CASSPRGSSYNEQFF. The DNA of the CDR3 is TGTGCCAGCAGCCCACGAGGTAGCTCCTACAATGAGCAGTTCTTC.

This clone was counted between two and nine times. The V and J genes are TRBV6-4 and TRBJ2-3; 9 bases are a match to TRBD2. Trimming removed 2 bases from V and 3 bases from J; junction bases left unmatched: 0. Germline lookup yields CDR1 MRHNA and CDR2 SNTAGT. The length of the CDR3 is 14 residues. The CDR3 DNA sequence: TGTGCCAGCAGTGACGGACTAGCGACAGATACGCAGTATTTT. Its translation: CASSDGLATDTQYF.